These T cell receptor beta chains were read from a single sample in a study of blood T cell repertoires in COVID-19. Assay used: immunoSEQ multiplex PCR; TCRdb lists only in-frame clones, some missing. The repertoire holds 40,000 to 50,000 clones, around 85% seen once, with approximately 37% in the top ten. The sequenced material came from peripheral blood. These receptors were obtained from a middle-aged man with active or convalescent COVID-19. Each CDR3 is given with its conserved first and last residue. D genes are given only for firm matches. Clone size, where shown, is once, few, many, or a class for clones that have expanded.

>TRBV28|TRBJ2-1|TRBD2|-
TGTGCCAGCAGTTTCGGACTAGCGGGCCGCGGGCAGCAGTTCTTC
CASSFGLAGRGQQFF
>TRBV15|TRBJ2-4|-|-
TGTGCCACCAGCAGACAGGACGAGACAGCGGCCAAAAACATTCAGTACTTC
CATSRQDETAAKNIQYF
>TRBV7-6|TRBJ2-5|-|-
TGTGCCAGCAGCAGTTACAGGGCAGGCGGAGAGACCCAGTACTTC
CASSSYRAGGETQYF
>TRBV19|TRBJ1-1|-|-
TGTGCCAGTAGTAGAACAGGAAGGGCTGTGGGGACTGAAGCTTTCTTT
CASSRTGRAVGTEAFF
>TRBV29-1|TRBJ1-2|-|-
TGCAGCGTTAAGGGGTATTGGGGCTACACCTTC
CSVKGYWGYTF
>TRBV7-9|TRBJ1-4|-|-
TGTGCCAGCACAAGAAGGGGTACTAATGAAAAACTGTTTTTT
CASTRRGTNEKLFF
>TRBV24-1|TRBJ2-5|-|-
TGTGCCACGGCAACCTCTTGGGGGCCGATCCAAGAGACCCAGTACTTC
CATATSWGPIQETQYF
>TRBV4-3|TRBJ2-7|-|-
TGCGCCAGCAGCCAAATACTAGCAACGGAGCAGTACTTC
CASSQILATEQYF
>TRBV19|TRBJ2-5|-|few
TGTGCCAGTAGTCTCGCGGTCGGGACACCCGGACAAGAGACCCAGTACTTC
CASSLAVGTPGQETQYF
>TRBV2|TRBJ1-6|-|-
TGTGCCAGCAGTGTTGAGGGGGATTGGAATTCACCCCTCCACTTT
CASSVEGDWNSPLHF
>TRBV11-2|TRBJ1-2|-|-
TGTGCCAGCAGATCTACGAGGCACAACTATGGCTACACCTTC
CASRSTRHNYGYTF
>TRBV4-2|TRBJ2-5|-|-
TGTGCCAGCAGCCAAGCCGCAGCCGGGGAGACCCAGTACTTC
CASSQAAAGETQYF
>TRBV7-2|TRBJ2-5|-|-
TGTGCCAGCAGGCAGGGCGAGCGAGAGACCCAGTACTTC
CASRQGERETQYF
>TRBV11-3|TRBJ1-1|-|-
TGTGCCAGCAGACCCATACAGGGGAACACTGAAGCTTTCTTT
CASRPIQGNTEAFF
>TRBV9|TRBJ2-3|-|-
TGTGCCAGCAGCGTATGGGGGGGGGCCGAAGATACGCAGTATTTT
CASSVWGGAEDTQYF
>TRBV7-9|TRBJ2-7|TRBD1|few
TGTGCCAGCAGCCAAAACCCGGGACAGGCAAACTACGAGCAGTACTTC
CASSQNPGQANYEQYF
>TRBV7-9|TRBJ2-1|-|-
TGTGCCAGCATCCCTGGGGGCGGCAACCCTCCGATCTTC
CASIPGGGNPPIF
>TRBV5-5|TRBJ1-1|-|-
TGTGCCAGCAGCTTTAACGGGAACACTGAAGCTTTCTTT
CASSFNGNTEAFF
>TRBV5-1|TRBJ1-1|-|-
TGCGCCAGCAGCGTGGGGGAGGGTGAAGCTTTCTTT
CASSVGEGEAFF
>TRBV30|TRBJ1-2|TRBD1|-
TGTGCCAAGACAGGGGGCTCAGGCTACACCTTC
CAKTGGSGYTF
>TRBV9|TRBJ2-7|-|-
TGTGCCAGCAGCGTAGTAGCAGCCTCCTACGAGCAGTACTTC
CASSVVAASYEQYF
>TRBV7-2|TRBJ1-1|TRBD1|-
TGTGCCAGCAGCTTAGTTCGACAGGGGATGGTAGCTTTCTTT
CASSLVRQGMVAFF
>TRBV2|TRBJ1-6|-|-
TGTGCCAGCTCCCAGAGCGGGGGGAACTCACCCCTCCACTTT
CASSQSGGNSPLHF
>TRBV5-1|TRBJ2-5|TRBD1|-
TGCGCCAGCAGCCCTGGGACAGCACAAGAGACCCAGTACTTC
CASSPGTAQETQYF
>TRBV5-1|TRBJ2-3|TRBD2|-
TGCGCCAGCAGCTTGGGGACGGCGGGAGGGCCAGTGAGGACAGATACGCAGTATTTT
CASSLGTAGGPVRTDTQYF
>TRBV5-6|TRBJ1-2|-|-
TGTGCCAGCAGGGGGGGGCCTCGGCAGGGAGGTGGCTACACCTTC
CASRGGPRQGGGYTF
>TRBV5-5|TRBJ1-1|-|-
TGTGCCAGCAGCCCGAGGAATTCGGGAAACACTGAAGCTTTCTTT
CASSPRNSGNTEAFF
>TRBV28|TRBJ1-1|-|-
TGTGCCAGCAGTTCCCTACGGGTGAACACTGAAGCTTTCTTT
CASSSLRVNTEAFF
>TRBV10-3|TRBJ2-1|TRBD1|-
TGTGCCACCGGGACAGGTCCCCGGACGAGGGATGAGCAGTTCTTC
CATGTGPRTRDEQFF
>TRBV10-2|TRBJ1-5|-|-
TGCGCCAGCAGTGAGCAGGGGAATCAGCCCCAGCATTTT
CASSEQGNQPQHF
>TRBV13|TRBJ1-3|-|-
TGTGCCAGCAGCCGGGGGAGGCCAGGGCAAATCTCTGGAAACACCATATATTTT
CASSRGRPGQISGNTIYF
>TRBV19|TRBJ1-2|TRBD1|-
TGTGCCAGTAGTAATCGACAGGGATCTGGCTACACCTTC
CASSNRQGSGYTF
>TRBV25-1|TRBJ2-2|TRBD1|many
TGTGCCAGCAGTAAGACAGGGGTATACACCGGGGAGCTGTTTTTT
CASSKTGVYTGELFF
>TRBV5-6|TRBJ1-2|-|few
TGTGCCAGCAGTTCACAGCGTGGGGGCGGCTACACCTTC
CASSSQRGGGYTF
>TRBV3-1/TRBV3-2|TRBJ2-7|TRBD1|-
TGTGCCAGCAGCCGGGACAGGGCGCTATACGAGCAGTACTTC
CASSRDRALYEQYF
>TRBV5-1|TRBJ1-3|TRBD1|-
TGCGCCAGCAGCCAAACGACAGGGGCTGGAAACACCATATATTTT
CASSQTTGAGNTIYF
>TRBV4-3|TRBJ2-7|-|-
TGCGCCAGCAGCCAAGATCGCGGCGGATACGAGCAGTACTTC
CASSQDRGGYEQYF
>TRBV2|TRBJ2-7|TRBD2|-
TGTGCCAGCGGGACTAGCGGCCGGGTTTACGAGCAGTACTTC
CASGTSGRVYEQYF
>TRBV28|TRBJ1-2|-|few
TGTGCCAGCACCCGGAGAGATGGCTACACCTTC
CASTRRDGYTF
>TRBV11-2|TRBJ2-2|TRBD1|-
TGTGCCAGCAGCTCGACAGGGGCGTCCGGGGAGCTGTTTTTT
CASSSTGASGELFF
>TRBV28|TRBJ2-2|-|-
TGTGCCAGCAGTTTATGGGGGACACAAGGAGCCGGGGAGCTGTTTTTT
CASSLWGTQGAGELFF